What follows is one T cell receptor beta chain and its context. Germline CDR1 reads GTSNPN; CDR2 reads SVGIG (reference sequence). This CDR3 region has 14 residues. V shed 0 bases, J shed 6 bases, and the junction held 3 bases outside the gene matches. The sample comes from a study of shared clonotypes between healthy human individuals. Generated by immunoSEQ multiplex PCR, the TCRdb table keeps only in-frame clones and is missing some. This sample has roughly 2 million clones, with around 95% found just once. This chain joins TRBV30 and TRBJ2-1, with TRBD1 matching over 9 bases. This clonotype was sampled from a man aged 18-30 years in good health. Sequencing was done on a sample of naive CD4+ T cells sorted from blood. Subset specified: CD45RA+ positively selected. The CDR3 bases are TGTGCCTGGAGTGTACGACAGGGGGTCAATGAGCAGTTCTTC. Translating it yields CAWSVRQGVNEQFF.